This entry describes one T cell receptor beta chain. Its specificity is not known. Between the trimmed V and J ends, which lost 1 base and 2 bases, there was a span of 15 bases. In germline, CDR1 is ENHRY, CDR2 SYGVKD. The CDR3 is 16 amino acids. This sample was included in a study of neoadjuvant anti-PD-1 for oral cavity cancer. In the study overall: Before surgery, most patients got three to four biweekly 3 mg/kg nivolumab doses. Patients without progression got a fourth dose around day 43. Findings of the study overall: Higher pretreatment Treg/Th17 ratios tracked higher pretreatment blood clonality.

Most PBMC samples had 480 ng input DNA in six replicates. Libraries were prepared by immunoSEQ multiplex PCR; TCRdb keeps only in-frame clonotypes and omits some of them. The table includes around 12,000 clones, less than 70% detected once. The V and J genes are TRBV10-3 and TRBJ2-7; maybe TRBD2 (7 bases). This TCR was recovered from a person aged 35-79 years with oral cavity squamous cell carcinoma. The starting material was PBMCs, obtained before nivolumab (anti-PD-1) treatment. In nucleotides, the CDR3 is TGTGCCATCAGTGAGTTGGGGGGGGGCCGCCCCTACGAGCAGTACTTC. It encodes CAISELGGGRPYEQYF.